These T cell receptor beta chains were read from a single sample in a study of T-cell reconstitution after alpha-beta-depleted transplantation in children. TCRdb passed the PCR reads through MiXCR, listing each CDR3 protein once. The repertoire has about 640,000 distinct CDR3 sequences, 10% to 15% of them found once; the top ten carry about 2.2%. Source: PBMCs, mostly from graft donor cells, taken 360 days after TCRalphabeta/CD19-depleted stem cell transplant. All receptors derive from a male patient aged 10 to 17 who had a stem cell transplant for acute myeloid leukemia, so the T cells may come from the graft donor. CDR3s include the opening cysteine and the closing phenylalanine or tryptophan. Clone sizes are given selectively: once, few, many, or a class where the clone is expanded.

v_call clone_size cdr3_aa
TRBV6-1 few CASSGEGGGNTEAFF
TRBV4-2 few CASSHRRLGSYNEQFF
TRBV28 few CASRLPRRETQYF
TRBV29-1 few CSVSLRLGDEKLFF
TRBV12-3/TRBV12-4 NA CASNPAGGVGNTIYF
TRBV20-1 few CSARAPSKGGEDTEAFF
TRBV6-5 few CASSYSSASGARGDTQYF
TRBV6-5 few CASSYSFTTLNTGELFF
TRBV6-2/TRBV6-3 few CASSFGGGDNEQFF
TRBV3-1 many CASSLDRVGEQFF
TRBV5-1 few CASSLEAAQETQYF
TRBV6-2/TRBV6-3 many CASSYSYTQGPYEQYF
TRBV4-3 few CASSPRVREGPTDTQYF
TRBV6-1 few CASSRGTSGSAETQYF
TRBV18 NA CASSPHRLGLAGHEQFF
TRBV6-2/TRBV6-3 many CASSGANTDTQYF
TRBV3-1 few CASSQDMGEGLSSSYNEQFF
TRBV7-2 NA CASPPAPYQETQYF
TRBV20-1 few CSARSGIFDQPQHF
TRBV14 NA CASSQELGWETQYF
TRBV11-2 few CASSFQGSPSYSYEQYF
TRBV20-1 many CSARGDRGFYNEQFF
TRBV9 NA CASSVAVGNTDTQYF
TRBV11-1 NA CASSPARGAGGPNGDYEQYF
TRBV5-5 NA CASSWDAPGQGAKYIQYF
TRBV20-1 NA CSVRDRGSFPAYEQYF
TRBV7-9 few CASRPQGSNYEQYF
TRBV5-1 few CASSFLASSVNTGELFF
TRBV20-1 NA CSAWAGPSSYEQYF
TRBV18 many CASSPDRVKSPLHF